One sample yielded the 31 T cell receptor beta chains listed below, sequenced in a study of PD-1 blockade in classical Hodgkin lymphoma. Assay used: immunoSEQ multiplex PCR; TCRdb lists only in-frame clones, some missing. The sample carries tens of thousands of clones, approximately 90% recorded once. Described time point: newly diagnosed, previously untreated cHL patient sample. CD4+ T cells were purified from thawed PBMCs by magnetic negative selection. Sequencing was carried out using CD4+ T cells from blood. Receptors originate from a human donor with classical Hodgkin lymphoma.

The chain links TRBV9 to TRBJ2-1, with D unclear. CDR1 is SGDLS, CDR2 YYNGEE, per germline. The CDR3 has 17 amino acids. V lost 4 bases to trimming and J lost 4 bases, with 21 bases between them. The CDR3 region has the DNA TGTGCCAGCAGCCCCCTAACGGCGAACCTAAGGTACAATGAGCAGTTCTTC. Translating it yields CASSPLTANLRYNEQFF.

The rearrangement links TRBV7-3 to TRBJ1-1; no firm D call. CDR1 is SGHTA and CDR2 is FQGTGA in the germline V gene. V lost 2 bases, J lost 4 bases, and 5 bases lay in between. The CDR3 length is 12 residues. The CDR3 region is CASSLSGTEAFF. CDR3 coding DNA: TGTGCCAGCAGCTTATCCGGCACTGAAGCTTTCTTT.

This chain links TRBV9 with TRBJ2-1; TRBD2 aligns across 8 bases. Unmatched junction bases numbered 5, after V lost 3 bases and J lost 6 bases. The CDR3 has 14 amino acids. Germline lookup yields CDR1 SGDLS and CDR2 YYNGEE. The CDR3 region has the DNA TGTGCCAGCAGCGGGGAGCGGGAGATCAATGAGCAGTTCTTC. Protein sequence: CASSGEREINEQFF.

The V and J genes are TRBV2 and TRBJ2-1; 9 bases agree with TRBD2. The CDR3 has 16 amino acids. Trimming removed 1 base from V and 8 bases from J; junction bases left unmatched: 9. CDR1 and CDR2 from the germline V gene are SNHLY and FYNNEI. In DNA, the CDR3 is TGTGCCAGCAGTGAAGAGGTAGCGGGAGCGGGCTATGAGCAGTTCTTC. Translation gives CASSEEVAGAGYEQFF.

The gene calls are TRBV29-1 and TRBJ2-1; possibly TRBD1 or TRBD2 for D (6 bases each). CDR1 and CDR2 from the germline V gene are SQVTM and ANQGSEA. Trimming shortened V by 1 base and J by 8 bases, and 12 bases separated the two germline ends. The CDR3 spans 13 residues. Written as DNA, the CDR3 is TGCAGCGTTGAAGGGGGGGCTCTCTATGAGCAGTTCTTC. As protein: CSVEGGALYEQFF.

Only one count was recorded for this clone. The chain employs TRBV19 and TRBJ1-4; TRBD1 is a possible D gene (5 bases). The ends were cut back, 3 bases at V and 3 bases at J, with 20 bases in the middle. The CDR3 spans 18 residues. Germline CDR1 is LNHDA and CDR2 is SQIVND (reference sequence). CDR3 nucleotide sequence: TGTGCCAGTAGTATCGCTTCGACAGCCTTCATAGCTAATGAAAAACTGTTTTTT. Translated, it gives CASSIASTAFIANEKLFF.

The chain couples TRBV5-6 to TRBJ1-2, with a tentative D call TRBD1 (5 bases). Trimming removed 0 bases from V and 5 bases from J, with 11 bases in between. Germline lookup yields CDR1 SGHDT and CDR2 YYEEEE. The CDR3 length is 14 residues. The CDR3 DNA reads TGTGCCAGCAGCTTGGGCAGGGAATCTTATGGCTACACCTTC. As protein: CASSLGRESYGYTF.

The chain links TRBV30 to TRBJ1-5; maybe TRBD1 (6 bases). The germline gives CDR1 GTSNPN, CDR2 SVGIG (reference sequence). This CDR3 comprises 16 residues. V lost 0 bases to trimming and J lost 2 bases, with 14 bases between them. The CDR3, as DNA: TGTGCCTGGAGTGTACCTGGATCAGGGGGCAATCAGCCCCAGCATTTT. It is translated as CAWSVPGSGGNQPQHF.

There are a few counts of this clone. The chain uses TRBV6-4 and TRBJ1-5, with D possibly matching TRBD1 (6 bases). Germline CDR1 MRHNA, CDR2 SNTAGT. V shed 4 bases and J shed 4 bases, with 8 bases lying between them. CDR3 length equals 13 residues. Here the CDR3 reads CASSADSNQPQHF. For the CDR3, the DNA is TGTGCCAGCAGTGCGGACAGTAATCAGCCCCAGCATTTT.

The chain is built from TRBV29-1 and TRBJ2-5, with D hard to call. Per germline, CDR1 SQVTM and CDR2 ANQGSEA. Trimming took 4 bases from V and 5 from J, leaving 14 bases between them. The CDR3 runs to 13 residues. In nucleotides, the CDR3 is TGCAGCGTTGGCCTTCGCCCCGGTGAGACCCAGTACTTC. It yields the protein CSVGLRPGETQYF.

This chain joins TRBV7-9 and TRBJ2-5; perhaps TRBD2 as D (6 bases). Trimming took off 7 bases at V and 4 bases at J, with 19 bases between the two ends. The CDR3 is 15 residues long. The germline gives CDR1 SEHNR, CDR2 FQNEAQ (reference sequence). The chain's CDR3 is CASTSIFLGGETQYF. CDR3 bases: TGTGCCAGCACCTCCATTTTTCTGGGGGGAGAGACCCAGTACTTC.

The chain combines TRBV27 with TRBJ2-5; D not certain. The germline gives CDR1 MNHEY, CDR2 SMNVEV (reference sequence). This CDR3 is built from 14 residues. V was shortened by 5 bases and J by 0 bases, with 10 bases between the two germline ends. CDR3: CASSISRYQETQYF. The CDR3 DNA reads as TGTGCCAGCAGTATCAGTAGATACCAAGAGACCCAGTACTTC.

CDR3 protein: CASSQSSSPLHF. CDR3 DNA sequence: TGCGCCAGCAGCCAATCGTCTTCACCCCTCCACTTT. This chain connects TRBV4-1 to TRBJ1-6, with D unclear. Trimming pared 2 bases from V and 9 bases from J, leaving 5 bases between. The CDR3 has 12 amino acids. Germline loops: CDR1 MGHRA, CDR2 YSYEKL.

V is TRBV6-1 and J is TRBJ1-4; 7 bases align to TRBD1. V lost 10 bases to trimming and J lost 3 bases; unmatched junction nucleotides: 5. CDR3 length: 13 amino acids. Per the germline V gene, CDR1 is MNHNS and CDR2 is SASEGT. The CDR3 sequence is CAIRGQSNEKLFF. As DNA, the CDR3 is TGTGCCATCCGGGGACAGTCTAATGAAAAACTGTTTTTT.

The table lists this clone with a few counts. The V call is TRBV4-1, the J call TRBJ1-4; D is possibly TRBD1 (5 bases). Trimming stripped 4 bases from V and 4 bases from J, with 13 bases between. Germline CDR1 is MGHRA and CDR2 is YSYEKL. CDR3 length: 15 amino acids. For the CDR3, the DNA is TGCGCCAGCAGCCCCTTGGGGGAAAATAATGAAAAACTGTTTTTT. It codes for CASSPLGENNEKLFF.

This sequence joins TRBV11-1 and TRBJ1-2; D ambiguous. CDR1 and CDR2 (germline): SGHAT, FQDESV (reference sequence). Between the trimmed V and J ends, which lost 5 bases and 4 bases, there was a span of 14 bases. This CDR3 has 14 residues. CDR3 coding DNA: TGTGCCAGCAGCCCACGCCACTCAATCTATGGCTACACCTTC. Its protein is CASSPRHSIYGYTF. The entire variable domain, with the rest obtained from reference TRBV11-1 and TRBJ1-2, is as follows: EAEVAQSPRYKITEKSQAVAFWCDPISGHATLYWYRQILGQGPELLVQFQDESVVDDSQLPKDRFSAERLKGVDSTLKIQPAELGDSAMYLCASSPRHSIYGYTFGSGTRLTVV.

The CDR3 DNA reads TGTGCCAGCAGCTTGGGGTCCCAGGTATCCTCTGGAAACACCATATATTTT. It translates to CASSLGSQVSSGNTIYF. The V and J genes are TRBV5-4 and TRBJ1-3; D call uncertain. Germline CDR1 SGHNT, CDR2 YYREEE (reference sequence). Trimming stripped 0 bases from V and 0 bases from J, with 13 bases between. The CDR3 extends over 17 amino acids.

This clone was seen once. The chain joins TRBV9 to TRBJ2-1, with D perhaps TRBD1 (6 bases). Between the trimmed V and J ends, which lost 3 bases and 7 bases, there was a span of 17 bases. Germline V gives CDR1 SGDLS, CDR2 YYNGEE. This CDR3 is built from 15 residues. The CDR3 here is CASSAGTLSMNEQFF. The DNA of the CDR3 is TGTGCCAGCAGCGCCGGGACACTGTCTATGAATGAGCAGTTCTTC.

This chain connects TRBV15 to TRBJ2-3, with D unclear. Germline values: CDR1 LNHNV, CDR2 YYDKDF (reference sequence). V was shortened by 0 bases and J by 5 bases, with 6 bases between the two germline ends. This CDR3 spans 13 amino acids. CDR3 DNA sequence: TGTGCCACCAGCAGAGACCCCATAGATACGCAGTATTTT. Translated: CATSRDPIDTQYF.

This CDR3 is CASSLGVGETQYF. The CDR3 coding sequence is TGTGCCAGCAGCTTAGGGGTTGGGGAGACCCAGTACTTC. The J gene is TRBJ2-5, the V gene TRBV7-3; the D is unclear. The CDR3 contains 13 residues. Germline values: CDR1 SGHTA, CDR2 FQGTGA. Trimming left V 2 bases short and J 5 bases short, with 9 bases between.

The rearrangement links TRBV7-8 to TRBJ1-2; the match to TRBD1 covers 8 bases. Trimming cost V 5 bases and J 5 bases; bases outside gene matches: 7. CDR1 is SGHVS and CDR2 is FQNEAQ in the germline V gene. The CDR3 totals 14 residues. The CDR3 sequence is CASSPGQGRYGYTF. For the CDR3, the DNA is TGTGCCAGCAGCCCCGGACAGGGAAGATATGGCTACACCTTC.

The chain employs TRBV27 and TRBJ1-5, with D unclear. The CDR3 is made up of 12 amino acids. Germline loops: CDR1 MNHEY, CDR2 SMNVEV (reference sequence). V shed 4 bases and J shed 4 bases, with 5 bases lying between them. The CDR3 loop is CASSSLNQPQHF. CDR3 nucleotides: TGTGCCAGCAGTTCATTAAATCAGCCCCAGCATTTT.

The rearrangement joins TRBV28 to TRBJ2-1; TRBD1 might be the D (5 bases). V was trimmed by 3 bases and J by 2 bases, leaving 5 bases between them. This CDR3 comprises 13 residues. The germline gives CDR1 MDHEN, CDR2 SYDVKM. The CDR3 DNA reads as TGTGCCAGCAGTTTGGGGCCCTACAATGAGCAGTTCTTC. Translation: CASSLGPYNEQFF.

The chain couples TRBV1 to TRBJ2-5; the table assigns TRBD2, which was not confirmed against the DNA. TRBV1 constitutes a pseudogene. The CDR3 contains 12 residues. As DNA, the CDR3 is TGCACCAGCCCGGGGGGAGGAGAGACCCAGTACTTC. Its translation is CTSPGGGETQYF.

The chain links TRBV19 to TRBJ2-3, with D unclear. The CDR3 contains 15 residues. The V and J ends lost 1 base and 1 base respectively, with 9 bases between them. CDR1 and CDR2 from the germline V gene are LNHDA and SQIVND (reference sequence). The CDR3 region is CASSIVPDGTDTQYF. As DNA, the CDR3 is TGTGCCAGTAGTATAGTTCCCGACGGCACAGATACGCAGTATTTT.

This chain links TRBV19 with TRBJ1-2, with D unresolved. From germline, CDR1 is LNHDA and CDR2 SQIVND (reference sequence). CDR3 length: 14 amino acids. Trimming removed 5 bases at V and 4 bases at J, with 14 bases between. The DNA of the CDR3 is TGTGCCAGTAGTGCCGCGGCGGGGAGCTATGGCTACACCTTC. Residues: CASSAAAGSYGYTF.

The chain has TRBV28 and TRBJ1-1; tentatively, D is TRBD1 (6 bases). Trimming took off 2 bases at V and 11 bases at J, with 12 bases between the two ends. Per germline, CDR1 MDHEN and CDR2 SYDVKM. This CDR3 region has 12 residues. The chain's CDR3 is CASSLEAGVAFF. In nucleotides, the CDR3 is TGTGCCAGCAGTTTAGAAGCAGGGGTGGCTTTCTTT.

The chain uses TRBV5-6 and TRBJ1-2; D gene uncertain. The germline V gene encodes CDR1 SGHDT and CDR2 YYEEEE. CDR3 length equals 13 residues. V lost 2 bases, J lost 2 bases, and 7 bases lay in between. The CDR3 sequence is CASSFEENYGYTF. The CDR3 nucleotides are TGTGCCAGCAGCTTCGAAGAAAACTATGGCTACACCTTC.

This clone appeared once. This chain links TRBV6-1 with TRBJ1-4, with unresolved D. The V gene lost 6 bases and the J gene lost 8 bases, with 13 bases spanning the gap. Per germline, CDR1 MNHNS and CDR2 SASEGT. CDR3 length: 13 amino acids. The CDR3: CASRSREGEKLFF. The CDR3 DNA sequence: TGTGCCAGCAGATCTCGAGAGGGCGAAAAACTGTTTTTT.

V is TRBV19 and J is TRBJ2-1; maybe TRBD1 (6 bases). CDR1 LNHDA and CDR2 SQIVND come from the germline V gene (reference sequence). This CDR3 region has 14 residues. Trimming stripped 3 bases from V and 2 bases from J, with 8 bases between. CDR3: CASSMGQPYNEQFF. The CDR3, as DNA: TGTGCCAGTAGTATGGGACAACCCTACAATGAGCAGTTCTTC. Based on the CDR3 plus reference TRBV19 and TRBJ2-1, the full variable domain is DGGITQSPKYLFRKEGQNVTLSCEQNLNHDAMYWYRQDPGQGLRLIYYSQIVNDFQKGDIAEGYSVSREKKESFPLTVTSAQKNPTAFYLCASSMGQPYNEQFFGPGTRLTVL.

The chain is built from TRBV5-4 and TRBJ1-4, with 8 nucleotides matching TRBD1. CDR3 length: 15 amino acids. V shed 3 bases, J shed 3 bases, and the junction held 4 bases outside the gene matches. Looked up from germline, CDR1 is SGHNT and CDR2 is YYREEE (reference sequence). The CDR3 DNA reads TGTGCCAGCAGCTCGGGACAGGCGGCTAATGAAAAACTGTTTTTT. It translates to CASSSGQAANEKLFF.